This TCR beta chain was captured by sequencing in a study of blood T cell repertoires in COVID-19. Overall study: From T cells, B-cell-depleted T cells, or PBMCs came the material, which was cDNA or gDNA.

Participant age was about 18 to 89 years, and participants resided in about two dozen US areas. Donors were grouped by their self-reported clinical history. A few counts support this clone. Profiling relied on immunoSEQ multiplex PCR, and the TCRdb table lists in-frame clones only, not all of them. The sample lists around 300,000 clones, approximately 90% occurring once. CDR3 size: 13 residues. Trimming pared 6 bases from V and 5 bases from J, leaving 11 bases between. Germline assignment: CDR1 LNHDA and CDR2 SQIVND (reference sequence). This chain joins TRBV19 and TRBJ2-1; D uncertain. The sequencing input was PBMCs or T cells enriched from blood (not recorded which). The origin of this receptor is a woman aged 45 to 65 who had recovered from COVID-19. CDR3 sequence: CASSMRRNNEQFF. CDR3 nucleotides: TGTGCCAGTAGCATGAGGCGGAACAATGAGCAGTTCTTC. The full variable domain, with the rest looked up from reference TRBV19 and TRBJ2-1, is DGGITQSPKYLFRKEGQNVTLSCEQNLNHDAMYWYRQDPGQGLRLIYYSQIVNDFQKGDIAEGYSVSREKKESFPLTVTSAQKNPTAFYLCASSMRRNNEQFFGPGTRLTVL.